This TCR beta chain was captured by sequencing in a study of cytomegalovirus exposure and HLA in healthy donors. Study-wide results and limits: In vitro data verified a few CMV-associated chains as specific for CMV antigens. A later analysis found most CMV-associated TCR beta chains apparently HLA-restricted. Associated with cytomegalovirus, according to the listing, were fewer than 200 TCR beta chains. Follow-up analysis later connected one missense variant in DCLRE1C with trimming of TCR beta V- and J-genes.

Details on this clone: As yet, its antigen is unknown.

Vbeta (60) and Jbeta (13) primers were used in the PCR. Measured with immunoSEQ multiplex PCR; TCRdb has only the in-frame clones, and not every one. The sample lists 150,000 to 200,000 clones, 75% to 90% occurring once. CDR3 length: 15 residues. V lost 4 bases and J lost 8, with 19 bases in between. The germline V gene has CDR1 SGDLS and CDR2 YYNGEE. The chain is built from TRBV9 and TRBJ2-1; maybe TRBD2 (5 bases). The TCR originated in a boy aged 2-15 years in good health and CMV-seronegative. The material sequenced was PBMCs. The CDR3 spells CASSLGSAVGDEQFF. For the CDR3, the DNA is TGTGCCAGCAGCCTTGGGTCGGCCGTCGGGGATGAGCAGTTCTTC.